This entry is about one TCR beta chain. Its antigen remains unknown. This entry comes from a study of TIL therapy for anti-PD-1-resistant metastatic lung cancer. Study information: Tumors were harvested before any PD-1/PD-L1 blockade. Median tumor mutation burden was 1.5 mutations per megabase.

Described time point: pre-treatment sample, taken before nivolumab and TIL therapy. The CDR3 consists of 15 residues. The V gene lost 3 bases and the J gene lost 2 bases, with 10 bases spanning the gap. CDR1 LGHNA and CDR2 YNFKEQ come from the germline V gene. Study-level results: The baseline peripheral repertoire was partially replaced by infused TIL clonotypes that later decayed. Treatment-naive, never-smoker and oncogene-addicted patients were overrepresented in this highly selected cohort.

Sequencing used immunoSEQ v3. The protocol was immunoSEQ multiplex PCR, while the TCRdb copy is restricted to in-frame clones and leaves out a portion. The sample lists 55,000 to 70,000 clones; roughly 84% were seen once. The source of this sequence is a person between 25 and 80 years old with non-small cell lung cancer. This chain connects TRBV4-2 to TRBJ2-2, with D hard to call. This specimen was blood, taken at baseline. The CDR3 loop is CASSQELLNTGELFF. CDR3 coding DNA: TGTGCCAGCAGCCAGGAACTCTTAAACACCGGGGAGCTGTTTTTT.